This T cell receptor (beta chain) was sequenced in a study of T cells in Graves' hyperthyroidism and ophthalmopathy. General study results and limits: Ophthalmopathy was model-predicted a median approximately six months pre-onset.

This clonotype was counted ten times or more. Its antigen is unidentified. Regions amplified from RNA transcripts were the TCR beta CDR3 regions. Using the HTBI primer set, a first-round RT-PCR was run on the TCR CDR3. TCRdb independently ran MiXCR on the multiplex PCR reads; one entry per CDR3 protein. The table records over 300,000 distinct CDR3 sequences, roughly 15% of them present only once. PBMCs were derived from under 13 ml fresh peripheral blood. The sequencing input was blood. The source is a middle-aged woman with Graves' ophthalmopathy.

The CDR3 protein is CASSLAVSPNTEAFF. Here the CDR3 DNA reads TGTGCCAGCAGCTTAGCGGTTAGCCCAAACACTGAAGCTTTCTTT. The chain joins TRBV7-2 to TRBJ1-1; no definite D call. CDR1 is SGHTA and CDR2 is FQGNSA in the germline V gene. V was shortened by 0 bases and J by 2 bases, with 10 bases between the two germline ends. The CDR3 runs 15 residues.